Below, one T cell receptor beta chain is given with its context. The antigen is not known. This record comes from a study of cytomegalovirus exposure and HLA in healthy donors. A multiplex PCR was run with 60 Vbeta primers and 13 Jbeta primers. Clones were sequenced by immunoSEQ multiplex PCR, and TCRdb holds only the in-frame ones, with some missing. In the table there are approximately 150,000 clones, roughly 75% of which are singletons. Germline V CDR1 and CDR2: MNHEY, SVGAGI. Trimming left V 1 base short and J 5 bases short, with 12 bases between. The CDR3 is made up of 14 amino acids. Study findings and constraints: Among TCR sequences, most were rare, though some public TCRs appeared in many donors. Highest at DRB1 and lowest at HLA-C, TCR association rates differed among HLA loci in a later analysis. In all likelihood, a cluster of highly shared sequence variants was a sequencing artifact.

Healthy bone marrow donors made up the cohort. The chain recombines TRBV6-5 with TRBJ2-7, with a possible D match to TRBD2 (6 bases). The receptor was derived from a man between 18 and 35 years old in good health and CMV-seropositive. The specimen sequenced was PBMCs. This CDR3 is CASSYLRGGHEQYF. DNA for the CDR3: TGTGCCAGCAGTTACTTGCGGGGAGGTCACGAGCAGTACTTC.